One and the same sample provided the 18 T cell receptor beta chains below, sequenced in a study of blood T cells in healthy people across ages. Next came a second PCR, run for roughly 6 to 11 cycles, which used a sample-barcoded 5' primer along with a J-beta primer mix. Using its own MiXCR run on the 5' RACE reads, TCRdb lists one record per CDR3 protein. The sample lists around 2 million distinct CDR3 sequences; roughly two fifths were seen once. Sequenced input: blood. The receptors derive from a human donor in good health.

The rearrangement uses TRBV12-3 or TRBV12-4 and TRBJ1-5; D unresolved. The CDR3 extends over 12 amino acids. Trimming removed 7 bases from V and 11 bases from J, with 15 bases in between. The CDR3 protein is CASTVQGAAQHF. CDR3 nucleotides: TGTGCCAGCACCGTACAAGGAGCGGCCCAGCATTTT.

The J gene is TRBJ1-1, the V gene TRBV5-1; D perhaps matches TRBD1 (6 bases). Germline V lookup: CDR1 SGHRS, CDR2 YFSETQ. Deletions cut 0 bases from V and 1 base from J, with 13 bases between. This CDR3 is 16 amino acids long. In nucleotides, the CDR3 is TGCGCCAGCAGCTTGGTTACCGGGACACGGAACACTGAAGCTTTCTTT. This sequence encodes CASSLVTGTRNTEAFF. Complete variable domain (other parts from reference TRBV5-1 and TRBJ1-1): KAGVTQTPRYLIKTRGQQVTLSCSPISGHRSVSWYQQTPGQGLQFLFEYFSETQRNKGNFPGRFSGRQFSNSRSEMNVSTLELGDSALYLCASSLVTGTRNTEAFFGQGTRLTVV.

This clonotype was observed at least ten times. The V and J genes are TRBV7-9 and TRBJ2-5; a weak D match, TRBD2 (6 bases). Germline-derived CDR1 and CDR2 are SEHNR and FQNEAQ (reference sequence). The V end lost 3 bases, the J end lost 2 bases, and 10 bases lay between the germline ends. This CDR3 region has 14 residues. CDR3 sequence: CASSFLAGQETQYF. The CDR3 region has the DNA TGTGCCAGCAGCTTTCTGGCGGGGCAAGAGACCCAGTACTTC. Supplemented by reference TRBV7-9 and TRBJ2-5, the full variable domain reads DTGVSQNPRHKITKRGQNVTFRCDPISEHNRLYWYRQTLGQGPEFLTYFQNEAQLEKSRLLSDRFSAERPKGSFSTLEIQRTEQGDSAMYLCASSFLAGQETQYFGPGTRLLVL.

As concerns this clonotype: It is likely a read error, because the conserved phenylalanine at the end of the CDR3 is missing. The DNA for the CDR3 is TGTGCCAGCAGCTCAAACCTTCAGGGATCCCAAGAGACCCAGTACTCC. This codes for CASSSNLQGSQETQYS. The gene calls are TRBV7-9 and TRBJ2-5; weak D call: TRBD1 (5 bases). Germline V gene lookup returns CDR1 SEHNR and CDR2 FQNEAQ (reference sequence). CDR3 length: 16 residues. V lost 4 bases and J 1 base, leaving 16 bases between the germline ends.

The V gene is TRBV7-2, the J gene TRBJ2-7, with 10 bases lining up with TRBD1. Germline assignment: CDR1 SGHTA and CDR2 FQGNSA. This CDR3 comprises 15 residues. V was pared by 5 bases and J by 0 bases, with 4 bases of the junction left unmatched. The CDR3 nucleotides are TGTGCCAGCAGCGACAGGGGGCCTGCCTCCTACGAGCAGTACTTC. Its translation: CASSDRGPASYEQYF.

The V call is TRBV6-5, the J call TRBJ2-2; the D is unclear. This CDR3 comprises 13 residues. The germline V gene has CDR1 MNHEY and CDR2 SVGAGI. The V gene lost 2 bases and the J gene lost 6 bases, with 7 bases spanning the gap. The CDR3 here is CASSYRVPGELFF. DNA for the CDR3: TGTGCCAGCAGTTACAGGGTTCCCGGGGAGCTGTTTTTT.

This clonotype was observed a few times. The germline gene is not matched at one end of the junction; a read error may be the cause. The V call is TRBV7-2, the J call TRBJ2-6, with a tentative D call TRBD1 (5 bases). This CDR3 has 13 amino acids. The germline CDR1 and CDR2 sequences are SGHTA and FQGNSA. The CDR3 is CASSFSGASVLTF. CDR3 bases: TGTGCCAGCAGCTTTTCTGGGGCCAGCGTCCTGACTTTC. Full variable domain (remainder filled in from reference TRBV7-2 and TRBJ2-6): GAGVSQSPSNKVTEKGKDVELRCDPISGHTALYWYRQSLGQGLEFLIYFQGNSAPDKSGLPSDRFSAERTGGSVSTLTIQRTQQEDSAVYLCASSFSGASVLTFGAGSRLTVL.

The CDR3 nucleotides are TGCAGTGCTCGCCGACAGGAAGGTCAGCCCCAGCATTTT. It yields the protein CSARRQEGQPQHF. The rearrangement joins TRBV20-1 to TRBJ1-5, with D possibly TRBD1 on 6 matching bases. The CDR3 runs to 13 residues. V dropped 5 bases and J dropped 6 bases, with 14 bases sitting between them. CDR1 DFQATT and CDR2 SNEGSKA come from the germline V gene (reference sequence).

The genes are TRBV29-1 and TRBJ2-1; the D call may be TRBD1 or TRBD2 (5 bases each). The germline V and J ends were trimmed by 0 bases and 13 bases, with 10 bases remaining between them. The CDR3 is 11 residues long. Germline lookup yields CDR1 SQVTM and CDR2 ANQGSEA. The CDR3 reads CSVEDGGQQFF. The CDR3 nucleotides are TGCAGCGTTGAAGATGGAGGACAACAGTTCTTC.

This clonotype was detected a few times. The chain links TRBV7-2 to TRBJ2-7, with a weak D call TRBD1 (6 bases). This CDR3 contains 14 residues. V lost 3 bases and J 3 bases, leaving 12 bases between the germline ends. The germline CDR1 and CDR2 sequences are SGHTA and FQGNSA. CDR3 protein: CASSLGAQSYEQYF. DNA for the CDR3: TGTGCCAGCAGCTTGGGGGCTCAGAGCTACGAGCAGTACTTC.

The chain is built from TRBV20-1 and TRBJ2-5; D possibly matches TRBD1 or TRBD2 (5 bases each). V was trimmed by 3 bases and J by 5 bases, leaving 28 bases between them. The length of the CDR3 is 18 residues. The germline V gene encodes CDR1 DFQATT and CDR2 SNEGSKA (reference sequence). This CDR3 reads CSASVRGRVVRGFETQYF. DNA for the CDR3: TGCAGTGCTAGTGTGAGGGGTCGGGTTGTCCGGGGATTTGAGACCCAGTACTTC.

The chain carries TRBV7-2 and TRBJ2-3, with D tentatively TRBD2 (7 bases). V lost 5 bases and J 3 bases, leaving 15 bases between the germline ends. CDR1 and CDR2 (germline): SGHTA, FQGNSA. This CDR3 is 15 amino acids long. CDR3 region: CASSRGRGPTDTQYF. CDR3 nucleotides: TGTGCCAGCAGCCGCGGGCGGGGGCCTACAGATACGCAGTATTTT. Looking up the rest from reference TRBV7-2 and TRBJ2-3 gives the full variable domain: GAGVSQSPSNKVTEKGKDVELRCDPISGHTALYWYRQSLGQGLEFLIYFQGNSAPDKSGLPSDRFSAERTGGSVSTLTIQRTQQEDSAVYLCASSRGRGPTDTQYFGPGTRLTVL.

This clonotype has a count of ten or more. CDR3 DNA sequence: TGTGCCAGCAGCCTCGCCGGACAGGGCGACTATGGCTACACCTTC. Translation gives CASSLAGQGDYGYTF. The V call is TRBV7-9, the J call TRBJ1-2, with 8 bases aligning to TRBD1. Germline lookup yields CDR1 SEHNR and CDR2 FQNEAQ (reference sequence). Trimming at V came to 5 bases and at J to 3 bases, leaving 8 bases not matched to a gene. The CDR3 extends over 15 amino acids. The complete variable domain, with remaining parts taken from reference TRBV7-9 and TRBJ1-2, reads DTGVSQNPRHKITKRGQNVTFRCDPISEHNRLYWYRQTLGQGPEFLTYFQNEAQLEKSRLLSDRFSAERPKGSFSTLEIQRTEQGDSAMYLCASSLAGQGDYGYTFGSGTRLTVV.

The V gene is TRBV5-1, the J gene TRBJ2-4, with D perhaps given as TRBD1 or TRBD2 (5 bases each). There are 17 residues in the CDR3. Germline V lookup: CDR1 SGHRS, CDR2 YFSETQ. Between the trimmed V and J ends, which lost 10 bases and 0 bases, there was a span of 23 bases. The CDR3, as DNA: TGCGCCCCCCGGGACCCCCAGCGAGCCCTAGCCAAAAACATTCAGTACTTC. It specifies CAPRDPQRALAKNIQYF.

The table lists this clonotype with a few counts. The chain recombines TRBV3-1 with TRBJ2-1, with TRBD2 matching 9 bases. Per the germline V gene, CDR1 is LGHDT and CDR2 is YNNKEL (reference sequence). The CDR3 loop spans 15 amino acids. V was clipped by 4 bases and J by 8 bases; unmatched bases: 9. The DNA for the CDR3 is TGTGCCAGCAGCCGTGGCGGGGGGGCCGGGGATGAGCAGTTCTTC. Translating gives CASSRGGGAGDEQFF.

This clonotype was seen ten or more times. The rearrangement uses TRBV12-3 or TRBV12-4 and TRBJ1-2; 8 nucleotides line up with TRBD1. This CDR3 contains 12 residues. With V trimmed by 6 bases and J by 4 bases, 1 base remained unmatched. CDR3 in DNA: TGTGCCAGCAGCGGGACAGGCTATGGCTACACCTTC. Protein sequence: CASSGTGYGYTF.

The V call is TRBV27, the J call TRBJ1-5; 11 bases are a match to TRBD1. Trimming took 5 bases from V and 1 from J; bases not matched to a gene: 7. The CDR3 runs to 17 residues. Germline V gives CDR1 MNHEY, CDR2 SMNVEV (reference sequence). As DNA, the CDR3 is TGTGCCAGCAGTCCCGGACAGGGGGCTTTGAGCAATCAGCCCCAGCATTTT. Amino acid sequence: CASSPGQGALSNQPQHF.

This clonotype was recorded many times. J is TRBJ1-2 and V is TRBV12-3 or TRBV12-4, with TRBD1 as a possible D gene (5 bases). The CDR3 consists of 13 residues. Trimming cost V 2 bases and J 3 bases, with 7 bases left between them. CDR3 amino acids: CASSLQGHYGYTF. The CDR3 nucleotides are TGTGCCAGCAGTTTACAGGGACACTATGGCTACACCTTC.